Presented here are 19 T cell receptor beta chains from one specimen sequenced in a study of cytomegalovirus exposure and HLA in healthy donors. It was with 60 Vbeta and 13 Jbeta primers that the PCR ran. The protocol was immunoSEQ multiplex PCR, while the TCRdb copy is restricted to in-frame clones and leaves out a portion. The sample lists about 160,000 clones; under 80% were seen once. The sequenced sample consisted of PBMCs. Receptor source: a woman in her twenties or thirties in good health and CMV-seronegative.

This clone was seen a few times. This sequence joins TRBV5-1 and TRBJ2-1; 10 nucleotides match TRBD2. Germline lookup yields CDR1 SGHRS and CDR2 YFSETQ. Trimming cost V 4 bases and J 0 bases; bases outside gene matches: 13. The CDR3 is made up of 19 amino acids. The CDR3 DNA follows: TGCGCCAGCAGCAGTAGCGGGGGGCCCCCTTCGAGCTCCTACAATGAGCAGTTCTTC. This translates into CASSSSGGPPSSSYNEQFF. The whole variable domain, remainder taken from reference TRBV5-1 and TRBJ2-1, is KAGVTQTPRYLIKTRGQQVTLSCSPISGHRSVSWYQQTPGQGLQFLFEYFSETQRNKGNFPGRFSGRQFSNSRSEMNVSTLELGDSALYLCASSSSGGPPSSSYNEQFFGPGTRLTVL.

This clone came up a few times. The V gene is TRBV7-3, the J gene TRBJ2-1; D is ambiguous. This CDR3 spans 12 amino acids. V was trimmed by 3 bases and J by 12 bases, leaving 12 bases between them. CDR1 and CDR2 from the germline V gene are SGHTA and FQGTGA. CDR3 residues: CASSFMGYGQFF. In nucleotides, the CDR3 is TGTGCCAGCAGCTTTATGGGCTACGGGCAGTTCTTC.

The chain has TRBV13 and TRBJ2-5; 8 bases are shared with TRBD2. The CDR3 sequence is 14 residues long. The germline gives CDR1 PRHDT, CDR2 FYEKMQ (reference sequence). V trimming: 2 bases; J trimming: 4 bases; junction bases outside the gene matches: 3. DNA of the CDR3: TGTGCCAGCAGCTTACCCGGGGGGGGAGAGACCCAGTACTTC. Its protein is CASSLPGGGETQYF.

The V and J genes are TRBV7-9 and TRBJ2-1, with 9 bases matching TRBD2. Unmatched junction bases numbered 8, after V lost 4 bases and J lost 7 bases. Germline V gene sequence: CDR1 SEHNR, CDR2 FQNEAQ (reference sequence). The CDR3 runs to 15 residues. DNA for the CDR3: TGTGCCAGCAGCTCCCGACTAGCGGAGACTAATGAGCAGTTCTTC. Its translation is CASSSRLAETNEQFF.

This chain connects TRBV7-2 to TRBJ1-1; D remains ambiguous. Germline CDR1 SGHTA, CDR2 FQGNSA. The CDR3 consists of 13 residues. The germline V and J ends were trimmed by 8 bases and 4 bases, with 14 bases remaining between them. The chain's CDR3 is CASGLEAGTEAFF. CDR3 in DNA: TGTGCCAGCGGCCTGGAAGCGGGCACTGAAGCTTTCTTT. Combining the CDR3 with reference TRBV7-2 and TRBJ1-1 gives the whole variable domain GAGVSQSPSNKVTEKGKDVELRCDPISGHTALYWYRQSLGQGLEFLIYFQGNSAPDKSGLPSDRFSAERTGGSVSTLTIQRTQQEDSAVYLCASGLEAGTEAFFGQGTRLTVV.

This chain links TRBV7-6 with TRBJ1-6; 7 positions match TRBD1. Germline V lookup: CDR1 SGHVS, CDR2 FNYEAQ. Trimming removed 3 bases from V and 9 bases from J; junction bases left unmatched: 8. The CDR3 has 15 residues. DNA of the CDR3: TGTGCCAGCAGCTTCCGGACAGGTTATGGTTCACCCCTCCACTTT. Protein product: CASSFRTGYGSPLHF.

V gene TRBV28 combines with J gene TRBJ1-2; the match to TRBD1 covers 8 bases. V was pared by 6 bases and J by 5 bases, with 8 bases of the junction left unmatched. The length of the CDR3 is 14 residues. In germline, CDR1 is MDHEN, CDR2 SYDVKM. As DNA, the CDR3 is TGTGCCAGCAGGAAATCGGGACAGGCATATGGCTACACCTTC. Amino acids: CASRKSGQAYGYTF.

The chain links TRBV7-2 to TRBJ2-5; 8 bases fit TRBD2. This CDR3 has 13 residues. V lost 5 bases and J lost 5; bases outside the gene matches: 4. The germline gives CDR1 SGHTA, CDR2 FQGNSA. CDR3 residues: CASSPGGRETQYF. In DNA form, the CDR3 reads TGTGCCAGCAGCCCGGGGGGGCGGGAGACCCAGTACTTC. Together with reference TRBV7-2 and TRBJ2-5, the CDR3 gives the full variable domain: GAGVSQSPSNKVTEKGKDVELRCDPISGHTALYWYRQSLGQGLEFLIYFQGNSAPDKSGLPSDRFSAERTGGSVSTLTIQRTQQEDSAVYLCASSPGGRETQYFGPGTRLLVL.

The chain combines TRBV19 with TRBJ2-1, with D possibly being TRBD2 (6 bases). In germline, CDR1 is LNHDA, CDR2 SQIVND (reference sequence). Trimming took off 2 bases at V and 15 bases at J, with 23 bases between the two ends. This CDR3 comprises 15 residues. CDR3 bases: TGTGCCAGTAGTATAACGGTAGCGGTGTCTCGCATGGCGTTCTTC. Translation: CASSITVAVSRMAFF.

This rearrangement joins TRBV6-1 to TRBJ2-7, with a possible D match to TRBD1 (5 bases). With 7 bases removed from V and 2 bases from J, the gap between germline ends came to 9 bases. The CDR3 extends over 12 amino acids. In germline, CDR1 is MNHNS, CDR2 SASEGT. Written as DNA, the CDR3 is TGTGCCAGCACGGACACCGCCTACGAGCAGTACTTC. This sequence encodes CASTDTAYEQYF.

The chain carries TRBV19 and TRBJ1-4; TRBD1 aligns across 7 bases. This CDR3 has 14 residues. J gave up 8 bases and V 3 bases, and 6 bases lay outside the gene matches. Per germline, CDR1 LNHDA and CDR2 SQIVND (reference sequence). The CDR3 protein is CASSMKGTDEKLFF. The DNA for the CDR3 is TGTGCCAGTAGTATGAAGGGGACAGACGAAAAACTGTTTTTT. The whole variable domain, remainder taken from reference TRBV19 and TRBJ1-4, is DGGITQSPKYLFRKEGQNVTLSCEQNLNHDAMYWYRQDPGQGLRLIYYSQIVNDFQKGDIAEGYSVSREKKESFPLTVTSAQKNPTAFYLCASSMKGTDEKLFFGSGTQLSVL.

This chain uses TRBV30 with TRBJ1-1; the D is unclear. Germline-derived CDR1 and CDR2 are GTSNPN and SVGIG (reference sequence). The ends were cut back, 3 bases at V and 1 base at J, with 9 bases in the middle. This CDR3 has 13 amino acids. CDR3 residues: CAWRPRQNTEAFF. In nucleotides, the CDR3 is TGTGCCTGGAGACCTAGGCAGAACACTGAAGCTTTCTTT.

J is TRBJ2-1 and V is TRBV9; D is possibly TRBD2 (7 bases). Trimming removed 7 bases at V and 1 base at J, with 15 bases between. CDR1 and CDR2 (germline): SGDLS, YYNGEE. CDR3 size: 15 residues. This CDR3 is CASSKGGSSYNEQFF. The CDR3 nucleotides are TGTGCCAGCTCTAAGGGGGGGAGTTCCTACAATGAGCAGTTCTTC.

This sequence joins TRBV5-5 and TRBJ2-1, with D possibly being TRBD1 (5 bases). Trimming took 5 bases from V and 1 from J, leaving 13 bases between them. The CDR3 covers 15 residues. CDR1 and CDR2 (germline): SGHKS, YYEKEE (reference sequence). CDR3 nucleotides: TGTGCCAGCAGACGTCAAGGGGCTTCCTACAATGAGCAGTTCTTC. This codes for CASRRQGASYNEQFF. The full variable domain, completed using reference TRBV5-5 and TRBJ2-1, is DAGVTQSPTHLIKTRGQQVTLRCSPISGHKSVSWYQQVLGQGPQFIFQYYEKEERGRGNFPDRFSARQFPNYSSELNVNALLLGDSALYLCASRRQGASYNEQFFGPGTRLTVL.

The CDR3 sequence: CSVRTNEKLFF. The DNA of the CDR3 is TGCAGCGTTCGGACAAATGAAAAACTGTTTTTT. The chain couples TRBV29-1 to TRBJ1-4; D may be TRBD1 (5 bases). V lost 5 bases to trimming and J lost 5 bases, with 6 bases between them. The V gene's germline CDR1 is SQVTM and CDR2 ANQGSEA. This CDR3 contains 11 residues.

The chain uses TRBV15 and TRBJ1-6, with 7 bases lining up with TRBD1. From germline, CDR1 is LNHNV and CDR2 YYDKDF (reference sequence). The CDR3 spans 15 residues. V lost 1 base to trimming and J lost 10 bases; unmatched junction nucleotides: 7. In nucleotides, the CDR3 is TGTGCCACCAGCAGAGGTACCCTACAGGGGTCACCCCTCCACTTT. It yields the protein CATSRGTLQGSPLHF.

CDR3 residues: CASSPSLTQGWNTEAFF. In DNA, the CDR3 is TGTGCCAGCAGCCCCTCCCTCACACAGGGGTGGAACACTGAAGCTTTCTTT. The chain couples TRBV7-6 to TRBJ1-1, with 7 nucleotides matching TRBD1. Germline loops: CDR1 SGHVS, CDR2 FNYEAQ. The CDR3 loop spans 17 amino acids. With V trimmed by 5 bases and J by 1 base, 13 bases remained unmatched.

On this clone: Other DNA sequences in the same sample also yield this CDR3. This rearrangement joins TRBV6-5 to TRBJ2-3; 11 bases align to TRBD2. V lost 2 bases to trimming and J lost 2 bases; unmatched junction nucleotides: 3. The CDR3 covers 16 residues. In germline, CDR1 is MNHEY, CDR2 SVGAGI. The CDR3 sequence: CASSYLAGGLTDTQYF. The DNA for the CDR3 is TGTGCCAGCAGTTACCTAGCGGGGGGTCTCACAGATACGCAGTATTTT.

J is TRBJ2-5 and V is TRBV6-5; D ambiguous. Germline CDR1 is MNHEY and CDR2 is SVGAGI. The CDR3 consists of 12 residues. The V end was cut by 0 bases, the J end by 7 bases, with 6 bases between. This chain's CDR3 is CASSYSRGTQYF. CDR3 sequence (DNA): TGTGCCAGCAGTTACTCGAGAGGGACCCAGTACTTC.